The next 27 T cell receptor beta chains were all read from a single sample in a study of blood T cells in healthy people across ages. A J-beta primer mix and a sample-barcoded 5' primer were used in a second PCR of roughly 7 to 12 cycles. TCRdb re-called the 5' RACE reads through MiXCR, storing one row per CDR3 protein. The data hold around 970,000 distinct CDR3 sequences, with about 53% observed a single time. The source material was blood. The receptors originated from a woman aged 60-75 years in good health.

The J gene is TRBJ2-7, the V gene TRBV7-8; TRBD1 might be the D (6 bases). Germline loops: CDR1 SGHVS, CDR2 FQNEAQ. CDR3 length: 14 residues. Trimming stripped 2 bases from V and 5 bases from J, with 13 bases between. The CDR3 DNA is TGTGCCAGCAGCTTACAGGGGTCTCGGAACGAGCAGTACTTC. It codes for CASSLQGSRNEQYF.

The chain recombines TRBV15 with TRBJ1-4; the D gene is possibly TRBD1 (6 bases). Germline loops: CDR1 LNHNV, CDR2 YYDKDF (reference sequence). Trimming removed 0 bases at V and 6 bases at J, with 8 bases between. CDR3 length equals 14 residues. The CDR3 sequence: CATSRDAGDEKLFF. Written as DNA, the CDR3 is TGTGCCACCAGCAGAGATGCAGGGGATGAAAAACTGTTTTTT.

The chain has TRBV20-1 and TRBJ2-7; the match to TRBD1 covers 8 bases. The CDR3 has 16 amino acids. The ends lost 1 base at V and 1 base at J; junction bases unmatched: 9. Germline V gives CDR1 DFQATT, CDR2 SNEGSKA (reference sequence). The CDR3, as DNA: TGCAGTGCTAGAGGGCTGGACAGGGATACATCCTACGAGCAGTACTTC. This translates into CSARGLDRDTSYEQYF.

Turning to this clonotype: This clone may be a read error of a much larger clone one base away. CDR3 sequence reads: CVSSQGISVLGANVLTF. The CDR3 DNA reads as TGCGTCAGCAGCCAAGGAATCTCGGTCTTGGGGGCCAACGTCCTGACTTTC. This chain connects TRBV4-3 to TRBJ2-6, with unresolved D. The CDR3 contains 17 residues. Germline CDR1 and CDR2: LGHNA and YSLEER.

This clonotype was counted a few times. This rearrangement joins TRBV30 to TRBJ2-7, with 7 bases fitting TRBD1. The length of the CDR3 is 14 residues. With 4 bases clipped from V and 6 bases from J, the junction kept 12 bases outside the gene matches. Germline V gene lookup returns CDR1 GTSNPN and CDR2 SVGIG (reference sequence). CDR3 nucleotide sequence: TGTGCCTGGAACCCCCGGACAGGTTACGTCGAGCAGTACTTC. Translating it yields CAWNPRTGYVEQYF.

The chain combines TRBV11-2 with TRBJ1-2; 7 nucleotides align to TRBD1. The CDR3 extends over 13 amino acids. V trimming: 5 bases; J trimming: 10 bases; junction bases outside the gene matches: 10. The germline CDR1 and CDR2 sequences are SGHAT and FQNNGV. In DNA, the CDR3 is TGTGCCAGCAGCAAGGAGACAGGGAAGTTCTACACCTTC. It codes for CASSKETGKFYTF. The full variable domain, with the rest looked up from reference TRBV11-2 and TRBJ1-2, is EAGVAQSPRYKIIEKRQSVAFWCNPISGHATLYWYQQILGQGPKLLIQFQNNGVVDDSQLPKDRFSAERLKGVDSTLKIQPAKLEDSAVYLCASSKETGKFYTFGSGTRLTVV.

This sequence joins TRBV5-1 and TRBJ2-5; D unclear. V lost 3 bases and J 2 bases, leaving 11 bases between the germline ends. Germline-derived CDR1 and CDR2 are SGHRS and YFSETQ. The CDR3 runs 14 residues. CDR3 in DNA: TGCGCCAGCAGCTCCGTAGTAGGGCAAGAGACCCAGTACTTC. This encodes CASSSVVGQETQYF.

This clonotype turned up a few times. An end of the junction does not agree with germline; a read error may underlie this. The rearrangement joins TRBV20-1 to TRBJ2-7; 8 nucleotides agree with TRBD2. CDR1 DFQATT and CDR2 SNEGSKA come from the germline V gene (reference sequence). The CDR3 loop spans 15 amino acids. CDR3 residues: CSARGLGLVFYEQYF. The CDR3 region has the DNA TGCAGTGCCAGAGGGTTGGGACTAGTTTTCTACGAGCAGTACTTC.

The CDR3 region has the DNA TGTGCCAGCAGTCCAGACAGGGGGGATTCACCCCTCCACTTT. It is translated as CASSPDRGDSPLHF. This sequence joins TRBV12-3 or TRBV12-4 and TRBJ1-6; 9 positions agree with TRBD1. J lost 8 bases, V lost 5 bases, and 4 bases had no gene match. There are 14 residues in the CDR3.

V and J are TRBV11-2 and TRBJ2-2; D remains unclear. The CDR3 runs 14 residues. Germline CDR1 SGHAT, CDR2 FQNNGV. The V and J ends lost 3 bases and 7 bases respectively, with 12 bases between them. The CDR3 bases are TGTGCCAGCAGCTTTAACCTTAGGGTCGGGGAGCTGTTTTTT. Translation: CASSFNLRVGELFF.

This chain connects TRBV5-6 to TRBJ2-5; the match to TRBD2 covers 10 bases. V lost 4 bases, J lost 5 bases, and 11 bases stayed unmatched. The CDR3 totals 16 residues. Germline CDR1 and CDR2: SGHDT and YYEEEE. The DNA for the CDR3 is TGTGCCAGCAGCCCGGCCCTAGCGGGAGTACGGGAGACCCAGTACTTC. As protein: CASSPALAGVRETQYF.

This chain joins TRBV20-1 and TRBJ2-3; TRBD2 matches 9 bases. The trim removed 8 bases at V and 4 bases at J, leaving 7 bases unmatched. CDR3 length: 13 residues. Germline lookup yields CDR1 DFQATT and CDR2 SNEGSKA (reference sequence). The CDR3 nucleotides are TGCAGTCCGGCGGGAGGGATCGCAGATACGCAGTATTTT. The encoded protein is CSPAGGIADTQYF.

V gene TRBV6-5 combines with J gene TRBJ2-7, with TRBD2 matching 7 bases. This CDR3 has 14 amino acids. With 7 bases clipped from V and 4 bases from J, the junction kept 10 bases outside the gene matches. From germline, CDR1 is MNHEY and CDR2 SVGAGI. As DNA, the CDR3 is TGTGCCAGCAAACGCGAGAGGGGAGGGTACGAGCAGTACTTC. It specifies CASKRERGGYEQYF.

This sequence joins TRBV6-2 or TRBV6-3 and TRBJ2-3; tentatively, D is TRBD1 (6 bases). The CDR3 totals 16 residues. From germline, CDR1 is MNHEY and CDR2 SVGEGT. Trimming took off 2 bases at V and 0 bases at J, with 12 bases between the two ends. As DNA, the CDR3 is TGTGCCAGCAGTTACGGGGGCGGGCTGAGCACAGATACGCAGTATTTT. Its translation is CASSYGGGLSTDTQYF.

This clonotype was detected only a few times. The chain carries TRBV11-2 and TRBJ1-2; D is perhaps TRBD1 (5 bases). The CDR3 spans 15 residues. Trimming stripped 4 bases from V and 3 bases from J, with 15 bases between. Germline lookup yields CDR1 SGHAT and CDR2 FQNNGV. Here the CDR3 reads CASSSDRSGHYGYTF. In DNA, the CDR3 is TGTGCCAGCAGCTCTGACAGATCCGGACACTATGGCTACACCTTC.

This clonotype was seen a single time. V gene TRBV12-3 or TRBV12-4 combines with J gene TRBJ2-4; D gene unclear. V lost 6 bases and J 0 bases, leaving 18 bases between the germline ends. The CDR3 totals 17 residues. The CDR3 reads CASSPPLAVLAKNIQYF. Written as DNA, the CDR3 is TGTGCCAGCAGCCCACCACTGGCCGTTCTAGCCAAAAACATTCAGTACTTC.

The rearrangement links TRBV27 to TRBJ2-2, with 7 positions matching TRBD1. The CDR3 is made up of 17 amino acids. With 1 base clipped from V and 5 bases from J, the junction kept 10 bases outside the gene matches. Germline V CDR1 and CDR2: MNHEY, SMNVEV (reference sequence). The CDR3 is CASSLLTHRGVTGELFF. The CDR3 DNA follows: TGTGCCAGCAGTTTATTGACGCACAGGGGTGTAACCGGGGAGCTGTTTTTT.

This clonotype was seen ten or more times. This chain uses TRBV12-3 or TRBV12-4 with TRBJ2-3; a weak D match, TRBD1 (6 bases). The CDR3 is made up of 14 amino acids. V was cut by 5 bases and J by 14 bases, with 23 bases left in between. CDR3 DNA: TGTGCCAGCAGTCTACAGGGTTATGGTGCTTCGTGGTATTTT. Translating gives CASSLQGYGASWYF.

The chain combines TRBV29-1 with TRBJ2-5; 8 bases are a match to TRBD1. This CDR3 has 16 amino acids. Losses at the gene ends were 3 bases for V and 0 bases for J; bases not matched to a gene: 9. Germline values: CDR1 SQVTM, CDR2 ANQGSEA. The CDR3 sequence is CSVEKTGGLYQETQYF. For the CDR3, the DNA is TGCAGCGTTGAGAAAACAGGGGGTCTGTACCAAGAGACCCAGTACTTC.

This clonotype was counted a single time. The chain employs TRBV7-2 and TRBJ2-7; TRBD1 or TRBD2 may be the D gene (6 bases each). The V end lost 1 base, the J end lost 5 bases, and 18 bases lay between the germline ends. This CDR3 is 16 amino acids long. Germline CDR1 reads SGHTA; CDR2 reads FQGNSA. CDR3 coding DNA: TGTGCCAGCAGCTTAGTGGGGGGCGCACTGCAACACGAGCAGTACTTC. This encodes CASSLVGGALQHEQYF.

This clonotype was recorded a few times. V gene TRBV5-1 combines with J gene TRBJ2-3; maybe TRBD1 (5 bases). Germline values: CDR1 SGHRS, CDR2 YFSETQ. The CDR3 covers 16 residues. V shed 4 bases and J shed 0 bases, with 15 bases lying between them. The CDR3 region is CASSDTRARSTDTQYF. CDR3 sequence (DNA): TGCGCCAGCAGCGATACCAGGGCGCGCAGCACAGATACGCAGTATTTT.

The genes are TRBV5-1 and TRBJ2-1; 7 bases are a match to TRBD2. Germline V gene sequence: CDR1 SGHRS, CDR2 YFSETQ. Trimming took 1 base from V and 5 from J; bases not matched to a gene: 6. The CDR3 is 15 amino acids. CDR3: CASSLRAGRDNEQFF. Here the CDR3 DNA reads TGCGCCAGCAGCTTGCGAGCGGGACGGGACAATGAGCAGTTCTTC.

CDR3 in amino acids: CASTQGRGSNEQFF. DNA of the CDR3: TGTGCCAGCACCCAGGGGAGGGGTTCGAATGAGCAGTTCTTC. This rearrangement joins TRBV12-3 or TRBV12-4 to TRBJ2-1; tentatively, D is TRBD2 (7 bases). This CDR3 contains 14 residues. Trimming left V 7 bases short and J 7 bases short, with 17 bases between.

This clonotype was found many times. CDR3 residues: CASSRDRGDTQYF. The CDR3 bases are TGTGCCAGCAGTCGGGACAGGGGGGATACGCAGTATTTT. The genes are TRBV7-9 and TRBJ2-3; the match to TRBD1 covers 11 bases. The ends lost 6 bases at V and 6 bases at J; junction bases unmatched: 2. Germline V gene lookup returns CDR1 SEHNR and CDR2 FQNEAQ (reference sequence). This CDR3 contains 13 residues.

The chain is built from TRBV28 and TRBJ2-1; maybe TRBD2 (6 bases). The J call is in doubt because the DNA end fits TRBJ2-7 better. CDR1 and CDR2 (germline): MDHEN, SYDVKM. There are 16 residues in the CDR3. The CDR3, as DNA: TGTGCCAGCAGCCCTGTCCGGGAGCTCTCCTACAATGAGCAGTACTTC. Its translation is CASSPVRELSYNEQYF.

This clonotype was seen more than once but under ten times. The chain carries TRBV12-3 or TRBV12-4 and TRBJ2-7, with D possibly TRBD2 on 6 matching bases. V dropped 8 bases and J dropped 0 bases, with 14 bases sitting between them. This CDR3 spans 14 amino acids. The CDR3, as DNA: TGTGCCAGCGCCTGGGCGGGGACCTCCTACGAGCAGTACTTC. Protein: CASAWAGTSYEQYF.

The chain employs TRBV27 and TRBJ1-4; D perhaps matches TRBD1 (5 bases). This CDR3 region has 18 residues. V was shortened by 6 bases and J by 0 bases, with 20 bases between the two germline ends. Germline V gives CDR1 MNHEY, CDR2 SMNVEV (reference sequence). The chain's CDR3 is CASSGPVRQISTNEKLFF. The CDR3 DNA is TGTGCCAGCAGCGGGCCAGTCCGACAGATCTCAACTAATGAAAAACTGTTTTTT.